The T cell receptor beta chain under discussion was sequenced for a study of T cells in Graves' hyperthyroidism and ophthalmopathy. Points from the study as a whole: The model foresaw ophthalmopathy a median about 6.5 months prior to onset.

Hyperthyroidism was newly diagnosed in patients aged 18 to 65 (duration under 2 months). Diagnosis relied on clinical symptoms, serum thyroxine and TRAb, thyroid ultrasound and orbital computed tomography. The CDR3 consists of 16 residues. Germline trimming cut 2 bases from V and 4 bases from J; bases unmatched to any gene: 4. Using RNA transcripts as the source, TCR beta CDR3 regions were amplified. HTBI primers were employed in a first-round RT-PCR of the TCR CDR3. TCRdb reprocessed the multiplex PCR reads via MiXCR and lists one record per CDR3 protein. The sample lists some 600,000 distinct CDR3 sequences, approximately 15% occurring once. Many counts were recorded for this clonotype. Antigen: not known.

The rearrangement uses TRBV12-3 or TRBV12-4 and TRBJ2-3, with 12 bases matching TRBD2. The receptor was isolated from a woman younger than 45 with Graves' hyperthyroidism that later progressed to Graves' ophthalmopathy. Sequences were obtained from blood. Written as DNA, the CDR3 is TGTGCCAGCAGTTTAAATAGACTAGCGGGAGCAGATACGCAGTATTTT. Protein: CASSLNRLAGADTQYF.